The next 2 T cell receptor beta chains were all read from a single sample in a study of T cell responses to AZD1222 COVID-19 vaccine. Some clones are missing from TCRdb's copy, which holds only in-frame ones; the method was immunoSEQ multiplex PCR. The sample carries roughly 110,000 clones, 75% to 95% recorded once. The specimen comprised peripheral blood, sampled 28 days after the second AZD1222 dose. The receptor source for this set is an adult who received the AZD1222 COVID-19 vaccine.

This clone was observed a single time. This chain connects TRBV6-5 to TRBJ1-3; D not certain. Germline V lookup: CDR1 MNHEY, CDR2 SVGAGI. CDR3 length: 12 amino acids. The germline V and J ends were trimmed by 11 bases and 0 bases, with 8 bases remaining between them. CDR3 sequence (DNA): TGTGCCTCGGTCTACTCTGGAAACACCATATATTTT. Translating it yields CASVYSGNTIYF.

This chain uses TRBV5-1 with TRBJ2-1, with no clear D. The germline gives CDR1 SGHRS, CDR2 YFSETQ. Trimming took 2 bases from V and 5 from J, leaving 8 bases between them. This CDR3 region has 13 residues. CDR3 loop: CASSFERDNEQFF. CDR3 sequence (DNA): TGCGCCAGCAGCTTTGAAAGGGACAATGAGCAGTTCTTC.